The 9 T cell receptor beta chains below were found in one sample sequenced in a study of blood T cell repertoires in COVID-19. The method was immunoSEQ multiplex PCR; TCRdb's version includes in-frame clones alone and lacks a portion of them. The table records a few hundred thousand clones, roughly nine tenths of them present only once. The sequenced material came from peripheral blood. These receptors came from a man in his fifties or sixties with acute or convalescent COVID-19.

The chain joins TRBV3-1 (or the pseudogene TRBV3-2) to TRBJ2-1; TRBD2 agrees at 12 bases. Per germline, CDR1 LGHDT and CDR2 YNNKEL (reference sequence). V was pared by 0 bases and J by 6 bases, with 6 bases of the junction left unmatched. CDR3 length: 17 amino acids. In nucleotides, the CDR3 is TGTGCCAGCAGCCAAGAAGGAAGACTAGCGGGAGCCAATGAGCAGTTCTTC. Translating it yields CASSQEGRLAGANEQFF.

Concerning this clone itself: Other DNA sequences of this sample code for an identical CDR3. The rearrangement links TRBV6-2 or TRBV6-3 to TRBJ1-2; D might be TRBD1 (6 bases). The CDR3 covers 14 residues. With 1 base removed from V and 5 bases from J, the gap between germline ends came to 11 bases. Germline values: CDR1 MNHEY, CDR2 SVGEGT. CDR3 bases: TGTGCCAGCAGTTACTTTGACAGGAGGTATGGCTACACCTTC. Protein: CASSYFDRRYGYTF.

This chain links TRBV15 with TRBJ1-1; 7 bases map to TRBD1. Germline CDR1 LNHNV, CDR2 YYDKDF (reference sequence). J was trimmed by 8 bases and V by 1 base; bases with no gene match: 7. The length of the CDR3 is 14 residues. The CDR3: CATSRVTGEVEAFF. The CDR3, as DNA: TGTGCCACCAGCAGAGTAACAGGGGAGGTCGAAGCTTTCTTT.

The chain recombines TRBV24-1 with TRBJ1-2; 9 positions match TRBD1. The CDR3 consists of 16 residues. Germline V CDR1 and CDR2: KGHDR, SFDVKD. Trimming took 4 bases from V and 6 from J; bases not matched to a gene: 11. The CDR3 DNA is TGTGCCACCAGTGACTCCAACCGGGACAGGGTAAATGGCTACACCTTC. Protein product: CATSDSNRDRVNGYTF.

The chain uses TRBV3-1 (or the pseudogene TRBV3-2) and TRBJ2-1, with 12 bases matching TRBD2. The length of the CDR3 is 15 residues. V was pared by 2 bases and J by 9 bases, with 5 bases of the junction left unmatched. CDR1 LGHDT and CDR2 YNNKEL come from the germline V gene (reference sequence). In DNA, the CDR3 is TGTGCCAGCAGCCAAATGACTAGCGGGAGCGGTGAGCAGTTCTTC. Protein product: CASSQMTSGSGEQFF.

The V call is TRBV7-6, the J call TRBJ2-7, with D possibly being TRBD2 (5 bases). The germline CDR1 and CDR2 sequences are SGHVS and FNYEAQ. Trimming removed 1 base at V and 7 bases at J, with 17 bases between. The CDR3 has 15 residues. The CDR3 region is CASSLGSSGLEEQYF. The DNA for the CDR3 is TGTGCCAGCAGCTTAGGCAGTTCCGGACTCGAAGAGCAGTACTTC.

The chain recombines TRBV5-5 with TRBJ2-7, with 7 bases that match TRBD1. The CDR3 contains 14 residues. After removal of 3 bases from V and 0 bases from J, the junction contained 3 bases not matched to a gene. CDR1 is SGHKS and CDR2 is YYEKEE in the germline V gene (reference sequence). CDR3 residues: CASSSYRGSYEQYF. The DNA for the CDR3 is TGTGCCAGCAGCTCGTACAGGGGCTCCTACGAGCAGTACTTC.

The chain joins TRBV29-1 to TRBJ2-7; 9 bases are a match to TRBD2. The germline gives CDR1 SQVTM, CDR2 ANQGSEA. The CDR3 loop spans 15 amino acids. J was trimmed by 6 bases and V by 4 bases; bases with no gene match: 13. This chain's CDR3 is CSVVREGGSQGEQYF. CDR3 coding DNA: TGCAGCGTTGTGCGGGAGGGCGGGAGCCAGGGCGAGCAGTACTTC.

This clone was seen at least ten times. The rearrangement uses TRBV7-3 and TRBJ2-2; 11 bases fit TRBD2. Trimming cost V 5 bases and J 5 bases; bases outside gene matches: 13. Germline assignment: CDR1 SGHTA and CDR2 FQGTGA. This CDR3 has 18 amino acids. The CDR3: CASSQSGTSGRQTGELFF. The CDR3, as DNA: TGTGCCAGCAGCCAGTCCGGTACTAGCGGGAGACAAACCGGGGAGCTGTTTTTT.